This T cell receptor beta chain was profiled in a study of shared clonotypes between healthy human individuals. Trimming cost V 3 bases and J 9 bases; bases outside gene matches: 11. The V gene's germline CDR1 is GTSNPN and CDR2 SVGIG (reference sequence). The CDR3 totals 13 residues. Deep-level assay runs were performed. Sequencing on ten immunoSEQ deep assay plates was performed for unsorted PBMC DNA. Profiling relied on immunoSEQ multiplex PCR, and the TCRdb table lists in-frame clones only, not all of them. Here the sample spans a few hundred thousand clones, roughly 78% being singletons. This TCR derives from a woman in her 40s in good health. Some clones in this sample may be carry-over from other donors' samples. V and J are TRBV30 and TRBJ2-7, with TRBD1 identical over 7 bases. Sequencing was performed on PBMCs. The CDR3 bases are TGTGCCTGGAGCACGACAGGGTCGGGCGGGCAGTACTTC. Translated: CAWSTTGSGGQYF.